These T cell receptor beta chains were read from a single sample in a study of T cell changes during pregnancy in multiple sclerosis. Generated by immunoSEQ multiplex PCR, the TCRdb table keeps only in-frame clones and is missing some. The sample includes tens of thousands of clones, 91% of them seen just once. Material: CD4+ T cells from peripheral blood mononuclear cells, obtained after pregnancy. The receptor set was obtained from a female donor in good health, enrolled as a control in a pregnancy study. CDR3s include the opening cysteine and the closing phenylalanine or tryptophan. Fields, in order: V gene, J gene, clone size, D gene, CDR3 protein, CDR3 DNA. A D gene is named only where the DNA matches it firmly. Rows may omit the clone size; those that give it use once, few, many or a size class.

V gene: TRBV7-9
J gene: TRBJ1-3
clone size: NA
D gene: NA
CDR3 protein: CASSTGSGNTIYF
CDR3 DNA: TGTGCCAGCAGCACAGGGTCTGGAAACACCATATATTTT

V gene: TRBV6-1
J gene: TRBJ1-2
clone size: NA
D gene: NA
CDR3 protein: CASSDGSYRTYRGGYTF
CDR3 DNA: TGTGCCAGCAGTGACGGCAGTTACCGGACTTACCGGGGTGGCTACACCTTC

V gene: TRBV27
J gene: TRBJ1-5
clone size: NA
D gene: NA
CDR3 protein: CASSFTRGGDQPQHF
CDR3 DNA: TGTGCCAGCAGTTTCACACGAGGAGGGGATCAGCCCCAGCATTTT

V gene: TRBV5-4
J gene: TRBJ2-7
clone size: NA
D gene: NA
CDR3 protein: CASSFQTGSYEQYF
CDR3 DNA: TGTGCCAGCAGCTTTCAAACAGGGTCCTACGAGCAGTACTTC

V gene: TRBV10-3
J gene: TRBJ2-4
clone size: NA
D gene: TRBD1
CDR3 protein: CAIRKTGSEDIQYF
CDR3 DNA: TGTGCCATCAGAAAGACAGGGAGTGAGGACATTCAGTACTTC

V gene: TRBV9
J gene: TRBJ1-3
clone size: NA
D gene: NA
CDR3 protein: CASSLRLSGNTIYF
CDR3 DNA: TGTGCCAGCAGCCTCCGATTGTCCGGGAACACCATATATTTT

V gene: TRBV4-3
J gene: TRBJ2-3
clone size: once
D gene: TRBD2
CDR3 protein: CASSLGLAEDTQYF
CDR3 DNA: TGCGCCAGCAGCCTAGGACTAGCGGAAGATACGCAGTATTTT

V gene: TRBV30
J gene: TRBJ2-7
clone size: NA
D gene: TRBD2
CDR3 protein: CAWSVRLIWTSGPYEQYF
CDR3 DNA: TGTGCCTGGAGTGTACGATTGATATGGACTAGCGGCCCCTACGAGCAGTACTTC

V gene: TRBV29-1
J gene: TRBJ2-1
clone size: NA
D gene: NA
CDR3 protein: CSVGRVWVYNEQFF
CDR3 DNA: TGCAGCGTTGGGCGGGTTTGGGTATACAATGAGCAGTTCTTC

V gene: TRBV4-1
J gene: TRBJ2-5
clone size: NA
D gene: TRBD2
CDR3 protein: CASSPRLAGGPGQETQYF
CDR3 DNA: TGCGCCAGCAGCCCTCGACTAGCGGGGGGGCCGGGGCAAGAGACCCAGTACTTC

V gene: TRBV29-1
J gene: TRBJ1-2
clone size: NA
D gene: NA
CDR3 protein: CSVTVSYYGYTF
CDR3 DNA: TGCAGCGTCACGGTTTCTTACTATGGCTACACCTTC

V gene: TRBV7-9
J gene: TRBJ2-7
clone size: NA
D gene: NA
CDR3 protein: CASSLNLERQYF
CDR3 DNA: TGTGCCAGCAGCCTCAACTTAGAGAGGCAGTACTTC

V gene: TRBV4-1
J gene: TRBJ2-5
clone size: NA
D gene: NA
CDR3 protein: CASSQVGHQETQYF
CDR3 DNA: TGCGCCAGCAGCCAAGTTGGGCACCAAGAGACCCAGTACTTC

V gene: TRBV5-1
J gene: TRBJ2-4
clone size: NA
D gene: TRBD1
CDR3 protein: CASSPGQGGNIQYF
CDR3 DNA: TGCGCCAGCAGCCCAGGACAGGGGGGAAACATTCAGTACTTC

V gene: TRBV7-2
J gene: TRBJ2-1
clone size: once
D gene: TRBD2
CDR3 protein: CASSLERGGVDEQFF
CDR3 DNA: TGTGCCAGCAGCTTAGAGCGGGGGGGCGTCGATGAGCAGTTCTTC

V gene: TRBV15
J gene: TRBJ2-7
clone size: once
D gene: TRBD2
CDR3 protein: CATSRDPGGSDEQYF
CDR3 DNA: TGTGCCACCAGCAGAGATCCGGGGGGTTCTGACGAGCAGTACTTC

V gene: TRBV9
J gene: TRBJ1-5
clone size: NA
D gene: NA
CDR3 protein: CASSVGQNQPQHF
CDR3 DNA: TGTGCCAGCAGCGTAGGTCAGAATCAGCCCCAGCATTTT

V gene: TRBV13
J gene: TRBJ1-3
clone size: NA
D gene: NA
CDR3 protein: CASSSRVGSGNTIYF
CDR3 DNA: TGTGCCAGCAGCTCGAGGGTGGGCTCTGGAAACACCATATATTTT

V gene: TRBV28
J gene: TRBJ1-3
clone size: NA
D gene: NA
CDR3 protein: CASSFRGTGNTIYF
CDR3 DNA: TGTGCCAGCAGTTTCAGAGGGACTGGAAACACCATATATTTT

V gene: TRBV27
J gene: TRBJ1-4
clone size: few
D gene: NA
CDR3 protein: CASRYAGATNEKLFF
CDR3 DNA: TGTGCCAGCAGATACGCGGGGGCAACTAATGAAAAACTGTTTTTT

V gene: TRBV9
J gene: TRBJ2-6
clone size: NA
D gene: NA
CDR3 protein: CASSPARTGANVLTF
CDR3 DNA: TGTGCCAGCAGCCCAGCCAGGACTGGGGCCAACGTCCTGACTTTC

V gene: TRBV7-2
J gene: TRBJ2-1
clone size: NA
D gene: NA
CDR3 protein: CASSLRDTTPNEQFF
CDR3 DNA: TGTGCCAGCAGCCTCCGGGACACCACCCCCAATGAGCAGTTCTTC

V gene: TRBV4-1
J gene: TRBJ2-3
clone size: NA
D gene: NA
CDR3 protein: CASSRGTLRNTDTQYF
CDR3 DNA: TGCGCCAGCAGCCGCGGGACTCTTCGAAACACAGATACGCAGTATTTT

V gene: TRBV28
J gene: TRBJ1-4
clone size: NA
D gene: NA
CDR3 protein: CASSSPSDSHNEKLFF
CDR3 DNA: TGTGCCAGCAGTTCCCCTTCGGACAGCCATAATGAAAAACTGTTTTTT

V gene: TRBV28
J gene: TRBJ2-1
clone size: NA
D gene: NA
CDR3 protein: CASSLQISYNEQFF
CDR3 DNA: TGTGCCAGCAGTTTACAAATCTCCTACAATGAGCAGTTCTTC

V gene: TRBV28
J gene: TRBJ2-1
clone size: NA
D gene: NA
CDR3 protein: CASSRDSYNEQFF
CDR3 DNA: TGTGCCAGCAGTCGGGACTCCTACAATGAGCAGTTCTTC

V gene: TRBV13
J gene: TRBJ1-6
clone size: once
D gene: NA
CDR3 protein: CASSLGRSQGFSPLHF
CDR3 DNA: TGTGCCAGCAGCTTAGGCCGAAGTCAGGGTTTTTCACCCCTCCACTTT

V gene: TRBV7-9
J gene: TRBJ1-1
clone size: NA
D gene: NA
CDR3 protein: CASSSPGSPHPGEAFF
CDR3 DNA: TGTGCCAGCAGCTCCCCTGGGAGTCCTCATCCGGGTGAAGCTTTCTTT

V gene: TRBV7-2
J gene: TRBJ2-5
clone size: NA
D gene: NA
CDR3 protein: CASSLEAVRRETQYF
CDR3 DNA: TGTGCCAGCAGCTTAGAAGCGGTCCGCCGGGAGACCCAGTACTTC

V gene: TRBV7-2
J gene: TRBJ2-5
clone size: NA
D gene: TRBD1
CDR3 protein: CASSLELGGGRGHETQYF
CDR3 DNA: TGTGCCAGCAGCTTAGAGCTGGGGGGAGGCAGGGGGCATGAGACCCAGTACTTC

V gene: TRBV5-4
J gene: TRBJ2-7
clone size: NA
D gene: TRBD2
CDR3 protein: CASSLGEGSYEQYF
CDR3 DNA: TGTGCCAGCAGCTTGGGGGAGGGCTCCTACGAGCAGTACTTC

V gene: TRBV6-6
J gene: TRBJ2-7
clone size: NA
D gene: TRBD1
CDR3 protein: CASSYSGDRVSEQYF
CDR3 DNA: TGTGCCAGCAGTTACTCGGGGGACAGGGTCTCCGAGCAGTACTTC

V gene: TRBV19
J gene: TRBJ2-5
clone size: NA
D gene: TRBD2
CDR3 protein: CASSESGRREETQYF
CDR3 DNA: TGTGCCAGTAGTGAGAGCGGGAGGAGGGAGGAGACCCAGTACTTC

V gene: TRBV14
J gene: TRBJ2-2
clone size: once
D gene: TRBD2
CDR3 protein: CASSQIWTSGGHLNTGELFF
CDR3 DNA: TGTGCCAGCAGCCAGATCTGGACTAGCGGGGGCCACTTGAACACCGGGGAGCTGTTTTTT

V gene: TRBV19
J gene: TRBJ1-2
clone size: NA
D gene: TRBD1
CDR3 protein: CASSTGQAFLLYGYTF
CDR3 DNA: TGTGCCAGTAGTACTGGACAGGCCTTCCTCCTCTATGGCTACACCTTC

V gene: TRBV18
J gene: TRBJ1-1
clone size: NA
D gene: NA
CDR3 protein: CASSPSNKGMRMNTEAFF
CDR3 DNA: TGTGCCAGCTCACCAAGTAATAAGGGGATGAGGATGAACACTGAAGCTTTCTTT

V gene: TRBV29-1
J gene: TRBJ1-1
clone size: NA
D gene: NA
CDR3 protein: CSVEGPVRDTEAFF
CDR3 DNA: TGCAGCGTTGAGGGGCCAGTAAGGGACACTGAAGCTTTCTTT

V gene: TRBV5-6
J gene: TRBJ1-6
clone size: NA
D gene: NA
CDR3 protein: CASSFQYSYNSPLHF
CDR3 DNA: TGTGCCAGCAGCTTCCAGTACTCCTATAATTCACCCCTCCACTTT

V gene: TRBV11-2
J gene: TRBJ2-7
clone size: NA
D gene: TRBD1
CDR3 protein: CASSHHYRGDNEQYF
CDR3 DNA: TGTGCCAGCAGCCATCATTACAGGGGAGATAACGAGCAGTACTTC

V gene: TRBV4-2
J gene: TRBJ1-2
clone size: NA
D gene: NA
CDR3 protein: CASSQDPNRDDYGYTF
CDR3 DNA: TGTGCCAGCAGCCAAGATCCAAACAGGGACGACTATGGCTACACCTTC

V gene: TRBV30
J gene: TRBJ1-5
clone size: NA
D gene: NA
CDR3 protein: CAWGRDNNQPQHF
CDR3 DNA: TGTGCCTGGGGCCGGGACAACAATCAGCCCCAGCATTTT

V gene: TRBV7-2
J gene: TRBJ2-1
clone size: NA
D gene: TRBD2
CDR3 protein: CASSVAGTSGHNEQFF
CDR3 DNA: TGTGCCAGCAGCGTGGCCGGGACTAGCGGACACAATGAGCAGTTCTTC

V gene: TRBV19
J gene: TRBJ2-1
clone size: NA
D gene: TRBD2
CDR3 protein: CASSISLSGNLISEQFF
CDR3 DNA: TGTGCCAGTAGTATCTCGTTGAGCGGGAACCTTATATCTGAGCAGTTCTTC

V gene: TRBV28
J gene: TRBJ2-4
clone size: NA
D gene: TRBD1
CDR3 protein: CASRPDRGYIQYF
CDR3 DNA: TGTGCCAGCAGACCCGACAGGGGATACATTCAGTACTTC

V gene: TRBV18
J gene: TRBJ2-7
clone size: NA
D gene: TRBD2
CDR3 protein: CASSHESSGGAGEQYF
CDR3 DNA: TGTGCCAGCTCCCACGAATCTAGCGGGGGTGCCGGCGAGCAGTACTTC